This is a list of T cell receptor beta chains from one sample in a study of blood T cell repertoires in COVID-19. Assay used: immunoSEQ multiplex PCR; TCRdb lists only in-frame clones, some missing. The sample yields a few hundred thousand clones, roughly 88% seen once. Material for sequencing was peripheral blood. Receptors were obtained from a human donor with COVID-19, enrolled during active disease. The donor label of this sample is uncertain. CDR3s include the opening cysteine and the closing phenylalanine or tryptophan. The D gene is left open where the match is weak. Expanded clones get a size class; other rows say once, few or many, or leave the size out.

d_call,j_call,v_call,clone_size,cdr3_nt,cdr3_aa
.,TRBJ1-1,TRBV28,.,TGTGCCAGCAGGCAGGGTCGGGAGACTGAAGCTTTCTTT,CASRQGRETEAFF
TRBD2,TRBJ2-1,TRBV29-1,.,TGCAGCGTCCCGAGGGCGGGGGGCACATCCTACAATGAGCAGTTCTTC,CSVPRAGGTSYNEQFF
.,TRBJ1-2,TRBV7-2,.,TGTGCCAGCAGCTTAGCTGGGGGCTCCAACTATGGCTACACCTTC,CASSLAGGSNYGYTF
.,TRBJ2-7,TRBV21-1,.,TGTGCCAGCAGCAATTGGAACCGGGACAGGGGAGACGAGCAGTACTTC,CASSNWNRDRGDEQYF
TRBD1,TRBJ2-7,TRBV28,.,TGTGCCAGCAGTCCAACCGGGACAGACCCCTACGAGCAGTACTTC,CASSPTGTDPYEQYF
.,TRBJ2-1,TRBV5-4,.,TGTGCCAGCAGCTTGGTTGGACCCGGGGGCAATGAGCAGTTCTTC,CASSLVGPGGNEQFF
.,TRBJ1-3,TRBV18,once,TGTGCCAGCTCACCCGCGGGGGATTCGGGAAACACCATATATTTT,CASSPAGDSGNTIYF
TRBD1,TRBJ1-2,TRBV2,.,TGTGCCAGCAGTGATTACCGGACAGGGGCGGCTGGCTACACCTTC,CASSDYRTGAAGYTF
.,TRBJ1-6,TRBV7-6,.,TGTGCCAGCAGCCTCGAGGTCCGAGGAAATTCACCCCTCCACTTT,CASSLEVRGNSPLHF
TRBD2,TRBJ2-1,TRBV29-1,once,TGCAGCGTTCTAACTAGCGGGAGATCGGGTGAGCAGTTCTTC,CSVLTSGRSGEQFF
TRBD1,TRBJ1-3,TRBV7-2,.,TGTGCCAGCAACCTAGCGACAGGGGCGGGAAACACCATATATTTT,CASNLATGAGNTIYF
TRBD1,TRBJ1-1,TRBV27,.,TGTGCCAGCAGTTTCAGACAGGGGTTAAGCACTGAAGCTTTCTTT,CASSFRQGLSTEAFF
.,TRBJ1-2,TRBV7-2,.,TGTGCCAGCAGCTCTCGGCGGGGATTTGACTATGGCTACACCTTC,CASSSRRGFDYGYTF
.,TRBJ1-5,TRBV12-3/TRBV12-4,.,TGTGCCAGCAGTCAGGCCCTCAATCAGCCCCAGCATTTT,CASSQALNQPQHF
.,TRBJ1-1,TRBV28,few,TGTGCCAGCAGACAGAGTTGGGGGGTGAACACTGAAGCTTTCTTT,CASRQSWGVNTEAFF
.,TRBJ1-4,TRBV28,.,TGTGCCAGCAGCTGGCCGAGCGAACCGTTGGCAACTAATGAAAAACTGTTTTTT,CASSWPSEPLATNEKLFF
.,TRBJ1-6,TRBV27,.,TGTGCCAGCAGTTTAGCGTTTTCGACCGGGACGGGTGCAGGGGTAAATTCACCCCTCCACTTT,CASSLAFSTGTGAGVNSPLHF
TRBD2,TRBJ2-2,TRBV10-3,.,TGTGCCATCCAACGGACTAGCGGAAACACCGGGGAGCTGTTTTTT,CAIQRTSGNTGELFF